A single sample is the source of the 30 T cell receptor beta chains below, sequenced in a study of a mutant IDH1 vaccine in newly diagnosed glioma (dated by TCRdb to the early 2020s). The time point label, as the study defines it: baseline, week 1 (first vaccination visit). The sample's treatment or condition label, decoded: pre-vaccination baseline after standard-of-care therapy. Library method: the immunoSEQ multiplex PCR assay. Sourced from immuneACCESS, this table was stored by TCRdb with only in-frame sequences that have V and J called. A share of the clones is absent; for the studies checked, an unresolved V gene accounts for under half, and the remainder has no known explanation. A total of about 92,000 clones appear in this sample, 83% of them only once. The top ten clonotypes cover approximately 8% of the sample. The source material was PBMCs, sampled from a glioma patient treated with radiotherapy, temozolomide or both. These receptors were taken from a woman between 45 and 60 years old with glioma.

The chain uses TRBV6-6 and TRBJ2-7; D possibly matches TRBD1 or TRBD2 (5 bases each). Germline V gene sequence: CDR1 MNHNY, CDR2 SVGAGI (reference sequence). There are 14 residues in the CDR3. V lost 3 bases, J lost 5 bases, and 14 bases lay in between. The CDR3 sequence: CASSYGGPAHEQYF. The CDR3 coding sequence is TGTGCCAGCAGTTATGGGGGACCTGCCCACGAGCAGTACTTC.

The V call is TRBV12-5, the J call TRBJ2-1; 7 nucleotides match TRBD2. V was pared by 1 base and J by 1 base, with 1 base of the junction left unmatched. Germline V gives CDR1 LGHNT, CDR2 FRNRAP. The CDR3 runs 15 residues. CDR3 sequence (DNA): TGTGCTAGTGGTTTGGAGCGGGGATCCTACAATGAGCAGTTCTTC. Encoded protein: CASGLERGSYNEQFF.

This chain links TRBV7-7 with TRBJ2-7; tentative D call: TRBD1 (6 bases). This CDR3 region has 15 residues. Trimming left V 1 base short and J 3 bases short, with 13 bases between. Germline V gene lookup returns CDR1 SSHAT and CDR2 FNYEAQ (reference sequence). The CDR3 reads CASSLGSQGHYEQYF. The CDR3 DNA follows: TGTGCCAGCAGCTTAGGGTCCCAGGGACACTACGAGCAGTACTTC.

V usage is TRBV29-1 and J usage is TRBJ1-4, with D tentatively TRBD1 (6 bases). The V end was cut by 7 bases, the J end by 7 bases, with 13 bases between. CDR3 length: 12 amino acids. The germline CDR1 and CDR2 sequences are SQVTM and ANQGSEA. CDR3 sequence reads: CSARQAGEKLFF. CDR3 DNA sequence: TGCAGCGCGAGACAGGCGGGTGAAAAACTGTTTTTT.

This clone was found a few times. As DNA, the CDR3 is TGCAGCGTTCCTCCGACAGGGGATGGCTACACCTTC. It specifies CSVPPTGDGYTF. This sequence joins TRBV29-1 and TRBJ1-2; 8 positions agree with TRBD1. Per the germline V gene, CDR1 is SQVTM and CDR2 is ANQGSEA. V was clipped by 5 bases and J by 6 bases; unmatched bases: 5. There are 12 residues in the CDR3.

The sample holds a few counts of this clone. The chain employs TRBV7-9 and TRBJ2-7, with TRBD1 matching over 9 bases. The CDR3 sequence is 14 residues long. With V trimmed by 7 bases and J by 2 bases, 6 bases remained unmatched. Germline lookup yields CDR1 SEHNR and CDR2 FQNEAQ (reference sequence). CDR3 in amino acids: CASNPGTGPYEQYF. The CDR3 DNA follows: TGTGCCAGCAATCCCGGGACAGGGCCCTACGAGCAGTACTTC.

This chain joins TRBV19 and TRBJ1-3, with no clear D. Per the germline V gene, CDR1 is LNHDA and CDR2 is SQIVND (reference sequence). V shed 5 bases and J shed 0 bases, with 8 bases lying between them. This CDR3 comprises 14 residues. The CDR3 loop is CASSAVVSGNTIYF. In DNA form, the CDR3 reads TGTGCCAGTAGTGCGGTGGTCTCTGGAAACACCATATATTTT. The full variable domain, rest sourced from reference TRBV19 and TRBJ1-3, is DGGITQSPKYLFRKEGQNVTLSCEQNLNHDAMYWYRQDPGQGLRLIYYSQIVNDFQKGDIAEGYSVSREKKESFPLTVTSAQKNPTAFYLCASSAVVSGNTIYFGEGSWLTVV.

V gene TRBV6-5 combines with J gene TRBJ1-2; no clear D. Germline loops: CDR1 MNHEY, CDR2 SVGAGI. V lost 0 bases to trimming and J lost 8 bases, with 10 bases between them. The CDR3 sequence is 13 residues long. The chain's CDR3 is CASSYSAVGGYTF. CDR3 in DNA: TGTGCCAGCAGTTACTCTGCGGTGGGGGGCTACACCTTC.

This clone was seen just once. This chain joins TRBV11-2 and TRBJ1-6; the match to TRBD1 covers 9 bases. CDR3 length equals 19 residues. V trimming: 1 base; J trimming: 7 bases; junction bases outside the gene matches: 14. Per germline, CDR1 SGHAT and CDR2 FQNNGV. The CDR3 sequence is CASSLGPHLTGGRNSPLHF. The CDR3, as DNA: TGTGCCAGCAGCTTAGGCCCACACCTAACAGGGGGCAGGAATTCACCCCTCCACTTT.

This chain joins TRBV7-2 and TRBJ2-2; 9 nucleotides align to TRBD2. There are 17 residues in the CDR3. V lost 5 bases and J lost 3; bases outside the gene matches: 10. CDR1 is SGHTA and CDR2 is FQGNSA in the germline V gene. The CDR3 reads CASSGASGVKYTGELFF. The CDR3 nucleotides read TGTGCCAGCAGCGGAGCTAGCGGGGTTAAGTACACCGGGGAGCTGTTTTTT.

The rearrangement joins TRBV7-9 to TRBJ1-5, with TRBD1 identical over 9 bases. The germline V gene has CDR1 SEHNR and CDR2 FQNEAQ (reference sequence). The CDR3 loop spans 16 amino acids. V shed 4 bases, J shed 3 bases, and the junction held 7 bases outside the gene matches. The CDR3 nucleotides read TGTGCCAGCAGCTCAACCGGGACAGGGCACAATCAGCCCCAGCATTTT. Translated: CASSSTGTGHNQPQHF.

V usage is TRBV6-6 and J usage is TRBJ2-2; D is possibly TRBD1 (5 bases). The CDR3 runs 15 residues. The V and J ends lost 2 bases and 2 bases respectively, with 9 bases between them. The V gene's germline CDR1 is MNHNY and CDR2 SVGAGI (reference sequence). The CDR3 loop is CASSYLTANTGELFF. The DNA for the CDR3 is TGTGCCAGCAGTTACCTGACAGCCAACACCGGGGAGCTGTTTTTT.

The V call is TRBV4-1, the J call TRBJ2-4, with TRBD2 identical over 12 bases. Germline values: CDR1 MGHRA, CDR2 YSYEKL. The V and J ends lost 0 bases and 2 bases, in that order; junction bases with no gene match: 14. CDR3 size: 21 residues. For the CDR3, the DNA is TGCGCCAGCAGCCAAGAGGTCCTCAGGCTAGCGGGGGGGCAGACCAAAAACATTCAGTACTTC. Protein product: CASSQEVLRLAGGQTKNIQYF.

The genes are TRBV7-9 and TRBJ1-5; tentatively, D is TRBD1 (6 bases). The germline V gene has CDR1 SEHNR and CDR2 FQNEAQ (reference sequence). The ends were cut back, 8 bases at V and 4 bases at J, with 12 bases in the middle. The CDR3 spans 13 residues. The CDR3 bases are TGTGCCAGCCAGGGAGGGGGGAATCAGCCCCAGCATTTT. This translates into CASQGGGNQPQHF.

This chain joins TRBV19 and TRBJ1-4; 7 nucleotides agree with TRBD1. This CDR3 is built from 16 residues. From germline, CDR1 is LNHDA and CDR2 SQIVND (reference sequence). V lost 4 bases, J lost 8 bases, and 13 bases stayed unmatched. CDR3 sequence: CASSTLQTGRSEKLFF. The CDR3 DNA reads TGTGCCAGTAGTACCCTTCAGACAGGGAGAAGCGAAAAACTGTTTTTT.

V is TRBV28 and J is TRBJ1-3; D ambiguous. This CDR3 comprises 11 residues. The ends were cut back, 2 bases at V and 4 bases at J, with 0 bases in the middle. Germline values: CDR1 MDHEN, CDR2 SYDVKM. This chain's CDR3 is CASSLGNTIYF. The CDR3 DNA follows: TGTGCCAGCAGTTTAGGAAACACCATATATTTT.

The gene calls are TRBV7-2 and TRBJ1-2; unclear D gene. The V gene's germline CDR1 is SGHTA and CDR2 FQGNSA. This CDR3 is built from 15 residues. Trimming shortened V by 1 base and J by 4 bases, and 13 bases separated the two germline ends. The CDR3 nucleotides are TGTGCCAGCAGCTTAGTAATGGCAGATTTCTATGGCTACACCTTC. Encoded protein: CASSLVMADFYGYTF.

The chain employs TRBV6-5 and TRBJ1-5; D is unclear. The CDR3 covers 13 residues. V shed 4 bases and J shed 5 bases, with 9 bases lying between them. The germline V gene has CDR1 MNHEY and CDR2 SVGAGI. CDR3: CASSSQAHQPQHF. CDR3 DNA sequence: TGTGCCAGCAGTTCTCAAGCCCATCAGCCCCAGCATTTT.

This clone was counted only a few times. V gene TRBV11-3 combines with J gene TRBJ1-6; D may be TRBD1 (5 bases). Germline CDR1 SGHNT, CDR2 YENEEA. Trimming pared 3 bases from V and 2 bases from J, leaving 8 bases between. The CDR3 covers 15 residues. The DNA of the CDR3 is TGTGCCAGCAGCTTGGAGACAGCCTATAATTCACCCCTCCACTTT. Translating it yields CASSLETAYNSPLHF.

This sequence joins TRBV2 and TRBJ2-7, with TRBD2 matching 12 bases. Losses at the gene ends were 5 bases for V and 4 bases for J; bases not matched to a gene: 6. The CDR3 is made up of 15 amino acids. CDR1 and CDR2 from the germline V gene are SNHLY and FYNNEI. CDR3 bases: TGTGCCAGCAGTTCCGGACTAGCGGGGATGTACGAGCAGTACTTC. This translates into CASSSGLAGMYEQYF.

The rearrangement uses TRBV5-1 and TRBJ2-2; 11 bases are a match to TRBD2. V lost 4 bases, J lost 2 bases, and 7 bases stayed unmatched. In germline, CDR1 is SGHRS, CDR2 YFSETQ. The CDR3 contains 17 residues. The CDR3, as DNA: TGCGCCAGCAGCCCACTAGCGGGGGAATCCAACACCGGGGAGCTGTTTTTT. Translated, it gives CASSPLAGESNTGELFF.

As DNA, the CDR3 is TGTGCCAGCAGTGAGACTAGCGGGGGCCCAGATACGCAGTATTTT. Translation: CASSETSGGPDTQYF. This chain joins TRBV6-1 and TRBJ2-3; 12 bases map to TRBD2. CDR1 MNHNS and CDR2 SASEGT come from the germline V gene. The trim removed 3 bases at V and 4 bases at J, leaving 2 bases unmatched. This CDR3 contains 15 residues.

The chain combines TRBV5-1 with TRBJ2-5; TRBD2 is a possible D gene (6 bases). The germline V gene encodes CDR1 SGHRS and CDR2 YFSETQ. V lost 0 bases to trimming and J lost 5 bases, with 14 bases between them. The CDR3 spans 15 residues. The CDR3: CASSLAIGGSETQYF. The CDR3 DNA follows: TGCGCCAGCAGCTTGGCTATTGGGGGGAGCGAGACCCAGTACTTC.

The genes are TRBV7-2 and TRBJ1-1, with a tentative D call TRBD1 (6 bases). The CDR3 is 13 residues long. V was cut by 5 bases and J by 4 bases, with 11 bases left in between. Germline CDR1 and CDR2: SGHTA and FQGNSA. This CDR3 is CASSAGVGTEAFF. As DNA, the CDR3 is TGTGCCAGCAGCGCAGGGGTTGGCACTGAAGCTTTCTTT.

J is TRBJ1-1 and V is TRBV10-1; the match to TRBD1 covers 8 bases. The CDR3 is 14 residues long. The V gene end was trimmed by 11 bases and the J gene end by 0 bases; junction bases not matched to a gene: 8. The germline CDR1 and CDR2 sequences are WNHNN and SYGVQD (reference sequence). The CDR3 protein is CADRGPSMNTEAFF. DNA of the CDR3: TGCGCCGACAGGGGACCGAGTATGAACACTGAAGCTTTCTTT.

The CDR3: CASSMGGGTNYGYTF. CDR3 DNA: TGTGCCAGCAGCATGGGGGGTGGCACTAACTATGGCTACACCTTC. This chain uses TRBV5-4 with TRBJ1-2, with D possibly TRBD1 on 5 matching bases. Germline lookup yields CDR1 SGHNT and CDR2 YYREEE (reference sequence). The V end lost 4 bases, the J end lost 0 bases, and 13 bases lay between the germline ends. The CDR3 has 15 residues.

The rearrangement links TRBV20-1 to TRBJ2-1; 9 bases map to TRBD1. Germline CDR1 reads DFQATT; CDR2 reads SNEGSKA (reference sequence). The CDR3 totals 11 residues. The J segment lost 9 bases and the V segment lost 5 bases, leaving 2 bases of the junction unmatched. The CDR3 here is CSASTGGEQFF. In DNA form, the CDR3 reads TGCAGTGCTTCGACAGGGGGTGAGCAGTTCTTC.

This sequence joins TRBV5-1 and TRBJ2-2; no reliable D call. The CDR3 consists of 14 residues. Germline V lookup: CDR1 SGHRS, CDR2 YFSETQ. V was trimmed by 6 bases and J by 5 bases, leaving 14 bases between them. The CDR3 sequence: CASKYSLGTGELFF. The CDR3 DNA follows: TGCGCCAGCAAGTACTCTCTGGGGACCGGGGAGCTGTTTTTT.

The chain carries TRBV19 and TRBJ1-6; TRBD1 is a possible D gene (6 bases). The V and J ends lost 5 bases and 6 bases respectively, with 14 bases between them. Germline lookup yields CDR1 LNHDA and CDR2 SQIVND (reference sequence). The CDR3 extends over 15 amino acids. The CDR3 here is CASSEGTQPNSPLHF. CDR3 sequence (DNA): TGTGCCAGTAGTGAGGGGACACAGCCTAATTCACCCCTCCACTTT. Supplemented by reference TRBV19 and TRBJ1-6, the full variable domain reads DGGITQSPKYLFRKEGQNVTLSCEQNLNHDAMYWYRQDPGQGLRLIYYSQIVNDFQKGDIAEGYSVSREKKESFPLTVTSAQKNPTAFYLCASSEGTQPNSPLHFGNGTRLTVT.

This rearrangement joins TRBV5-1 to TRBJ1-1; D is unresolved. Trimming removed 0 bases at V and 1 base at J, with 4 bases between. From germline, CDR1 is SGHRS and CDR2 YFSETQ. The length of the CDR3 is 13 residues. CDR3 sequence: CASSLAPNTEAFF. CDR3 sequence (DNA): TGCGCCAGCAGCTTGGCCCCGAACACTGAAGCTTTCTTT.